This TCR beta chain derives from a study of cytotoxic CD8 clonotypes in ibrutinib-treated CLL. Whole-study context: Among the patients, around ten presented as relapsed/refractory and 15 as treatment-naive; around 18 showed unmutated IGHV. General study results and limits: Under treatment, the uncommon public clonotypes either contracted or remained stable. Clonality showed a rise at ibrutinib response that reversed toward baseline at progression.

This clone was counted once. Its target is unknown. Looked up from germline, CDR1 is SGHVS and CDR2 is FQNEAQ. The CDR3 loop spans 14 amino acids. The V end lost 1 base, the J end lost 1 base, and 5 bases lay between the germline ends. Produced via immunoSEQ multiplex PCR; TCRdb's table is partial and in-frame only. The sample has 190,000 or so clones, approximately 72% seen once. The specimen was PBMCs, collected after 24 months of ibrutinib treatment. V and J are TRBV7-8 and TRBJ1-5, with unresolved D. This TCR was recovered from a human donor with chronic lymphocytic leukemia. In DNA, the CDR3 is TGTGCCAGCAGCTTAGGGGCGAGCAATCAGCCCCAGCATTTT. Amino acids: CASSLGASNQPQHF.